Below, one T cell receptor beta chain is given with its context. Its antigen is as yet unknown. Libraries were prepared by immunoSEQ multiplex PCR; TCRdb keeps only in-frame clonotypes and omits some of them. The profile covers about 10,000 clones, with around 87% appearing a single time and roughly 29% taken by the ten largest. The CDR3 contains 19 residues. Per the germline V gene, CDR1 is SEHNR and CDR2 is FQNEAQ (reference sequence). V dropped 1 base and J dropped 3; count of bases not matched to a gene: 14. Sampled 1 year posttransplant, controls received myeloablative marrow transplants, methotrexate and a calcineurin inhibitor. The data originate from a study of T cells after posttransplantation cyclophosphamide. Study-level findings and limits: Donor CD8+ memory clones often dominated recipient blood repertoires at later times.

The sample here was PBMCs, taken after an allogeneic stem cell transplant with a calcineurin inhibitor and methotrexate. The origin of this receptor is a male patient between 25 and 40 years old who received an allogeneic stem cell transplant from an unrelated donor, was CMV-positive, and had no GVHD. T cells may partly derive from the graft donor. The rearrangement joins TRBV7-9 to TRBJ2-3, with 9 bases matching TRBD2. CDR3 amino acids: CASSLEGLGSGRGTDTQYF. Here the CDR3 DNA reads TGTGCCAGCAGCTTAGAGGGGTTGGGTAGCGGGAGAGGTACAGATACGCAGTATTTT.